This T cell receptor beta chain was observed in a study of OX40 agonist ivuxolimab in advanced cancers. Study as a whole: The eligibility criteria allowed prior anti-PD-1, anti-PD-L1 or anti-CTLA-4 therapy, and 30% to 45% had some. Overall study findings and caveats: Low levels of normalized T-cell clonal expansion also appeared in some nonresponders. Average numbers of expanded clones were greater in CD8+ T cells than in CD4+.

The assay was immunoSEQ multiplex PCR, and TCRdb's table has in-frame clones only and misses some. Of roughly 30,000 clones listed, about nine tenths are singletons. This clone was counted a single time. Its specificity is not known. Trimming left V 4 bases short and J 6 bases short, with 16 bases between. This CDR3 comprises 14 residues. In germline, CDR1 is LNHDA, CDR2 SQIVND (reference sequence). Sequencing used CD4+ or CD8+ T cells sorted from blood, obtained in a trial of the OX40 agonist ivuxolimab. The chain joins TRBV19 to TRBJ2-7, with D possibly matching TRBD1 (6 bases). This clonotype originated in an adult with an advanced solid tumor such as melanoma, head and neck, liver or kidney cancer. CDR3: CASSTKTTGFEQYF. CDR3 in DNA: TGTGCCAGTAGTACGAAAACGACAGGTTTCGAGCAGTACTTC.